The 28 T cell receptor beta chains reported below all come from one sample, sequenced in a study of regulatory T cells in long-lasting Graves disease. Building the TCR beta libraries relied on iRepertoire HTBI primers, and CDR3 regions underwent Arm-PCR. MiXCR, run by TCRdb on the multiplex PCR reads, gives a single entry per CDR3 protein. The data hold hundreds of thousands of distinct CDR3 sequences, with roughly 16% observed a single time. The sample's time point: newly diagnosed GD, antithyroid drugs for less than 3 months. PBMC-extracted RNA yielded the TCR library. These data also featured in a second study, about T cells in Graves' hyperthyroidism and ophthalmopathy.

The specimen comprised peripheral blood mononuclear cells (PBMCs), sampled at new diagnosis, from a patient treated with antithyroid drugs. The receptors come from a woman in her thirties with Graves disease.

This clonotype has at least ten counts. The genes are TRBV20-1 and TRBJ2-5; 10 bases fit TRBD2. This CDR3 has 20 residues. V lost 1 base and J lost 5; bases outside the gene matches: 22. Germline V gene sequence: CDR1 DFQATT, CDR2 SNEGSKA (reference sequence). Written as DNA, the CDR3 is TGCAGTGCTAGAGGCCCACCCCTCTTGAGCGGGAGGGGAGTAGGGGAGACCCAGTACTTC. Translation: CSARGPPLLSGRGVGETQYF.

The rearrangement joins TRBV24-1 to TRBJ2-2; 10 bases map to TRBD2. This CDR3 has 17 residues. CDR1 and CDR2 from the germline V gene are KGHDR and SFDVKD. Unmatched junction bases numbered 6, after V lost 1 base and J lost 5 bases. For the CDR3, the DNA is TGTGCCACCAGTGATTTCGGACTAGCGGACCCTACCGGGGAGCTGTTTTTT. This encodes CATSDFGLADPTGELFF.

The sample holds many counts of this clonotype. The CDR3 sequence: CASSVSGSDTQYF. In nucleotides, the CDR3 is TGTGCCAGCAGCGTTAGCGGGAGCGATACGCAGTATTTT. The rearrangement joins TRBV12-3 or TRBV12-4 to TRBJ2-3, with 9 bases that match TRBD2. The CDR3 is 13 residues long. V gave up 6 bases and J gave up 6 bases; unmatched junction bases: 4.

This clonotype was counted many times. V usage is TRBV28 and J usage is TRBJ2-7, with TRBD1 matching 11 bases. Looked up from germline, CDR1 is MDHEN and CDR2 is SYDVKM. The CDR3 has 12 residues. The V segment lost 6 bases and the J segment 12 bases; nucleotides outside the gene matches: 7. The CDR3 reads CASRRTGGRRYF. The CDR3 region has the DNA TGTGCCAGCAGACGGACAGGGGGCAGGCGGTACTTC.

This clonotype was counted a few times. The rearrangement uses TRBV20-1 and TRBJ2-7; TRBD2 matches at 10 bases. The trim removed 6 bases at V and 4 bases at J, leaving 6 bases unmatched. Germline V gene lookup returns CDR1 DFQATT and CDR2 SNEGSKA (reference sequence). This CDR3 contains 13 residues. Here the CDR3 DNA reads TGCAGTGCCGAAGCGGGAGGGGGTTACGAGCAGTACTTC. Amino acid sequence: CSAEAGGGYEQYF.

Worth noting for this clonotype: One end of the junction varies from germline; a read error may be responsible. The V and J genes are TRBV11-2 and TRBJ2-7, with TRBD1 as a possible D gene (6 bases). Germline values: CDR1 SGHAT, CDR2 FQNNGV. The CDR3 extends over 15 amino acids. The CDR3 here is CASSIETGHSYEQYF. The CDR3 nucleotides read TGTGCCAGCAGCATAGAGACAGGCCACTCCTACGAGCAATACTTC.

This clonotype occurred a few times. This chain joins TRBV27 and TRBJ2-3; D possibly matches TRBD1 or TRBD2 (5 bases each). In germline, CDR1 is MNHEY, CDR2 SMNVEV (reference sequence). V gave up 2 bases and J gave up 7 bases, with 13 bases separating them. This CDR3 has 14 residues. CDR3 in DNA: TGTGCCAGCAGTTTAGGGGACCGCTTATATACGCAGTATTTT. Amino acid sequence: CASSLGDRLYTQYF.

CDR3 coding DNA: TGTGCCAGCAGCTTAGTGGGGAGCGGAGAGACCCAGTACTTC. Its protein product is CASSLVGSGETQYF. The V and J genes are TRBV7-2 and TRBJ2-5, with D tentatively TRBD2 (5 bases). With 1 base removed from V and 4 bases from J, the gap between germline ends came to 10 bases. The CDR3 is made up of 14 amino acids. Looked up from germline, CDR1 is SGHTA and CDR2 is FQGNSA.

This clonotype was seen ten or more times. The rearrangement joins TRBV11-3 to TRBJ1-6, with D maybe TRBD1 (6 bases). Trimming took 7 bases from V and 5 from J, leaving 12 bases between them. Germline CDR1 and CDR2: SGHNT and YENEEA. The CDR3 loop spans 14 amino acids. CDR3 protein: CASMGGVDNSPLHF. The DNA for the CDR3 is TGTGCCAGCATGGGGGGCGTGGATAATTCACCCCTCCACTTT.

V and J are TRBV7-6 and TRBJ2-5; 14 bases agree with TRBD2. CDR1 SGHVS and CDR2 FNYEAQ come from the germline V gene. This CDR3 contains 17 residues. V trimming: 4 bases; J trimming: 2 bases; junction bases outside the gene matches: 6. Here the CDR3 DNA reads TGTGCCAGCAGCTCCGGGACTAGCGGGAGATGGCAAGAGACCCAGTACTTC. Encoded protein: CASSSGTSGRWQETQYF.

This clonotype came up many times. The J gene is TRBJ2-7, the V gene TRBV28; no clear D. The V gene lost 6 bases and the J gene lost 6 bases, with 6 bases spanning the gap. The CDR3 length is 10 residues. From germline, CDR1 is MDHEN and CDR2 SYDVKM. Written as DNA, the CDR3 is TGTGCCAGCAGCGGTTTCGAGCAGTACTTC. As protein: CASSGFEQYF.

This clonotype was observed many times. The chain recombines TRBV7-8 with TRBJ1-2; weak D call: TRBD1 (6 bases). This CDR3 is built from 14 residues. Trimming stripped 7 bases from V and 7 bases from J, with 19 bases between. CDR1 SGHVS and CDR2 FQNEAQ come from the germline V gene. CDR3 sequence (DNA): TGTGCCAGCAACGAGGGGGTCAGGGAGGGTGGCTACACCTTC. Its protein is CASNEGVREGGYTF.

The sample holds many counts of this clonotype. The chain is built from TRBV27 and TRBJ2-7, with D hard to call. The germline V gene encodes CDR1 MNHEY and CDR2 SMNVEV (reference sequence). Trimming took off 1 base at V and 5 bases at J, with 9 bases between the two ends. The CDR3 loop spans 13 amino acids. CDR3 DNA sequence: TGTGCCAGCAGTTTATATCAGAGCGACGAGCAGTACTTC. This codes for CASSLYQSDEQYF.

V and J are TRBV6-1 and TRBJ1-5; TRBD1 agrees at 10 bases. This CDR3 region has 15 residues. Looked up from germline, CDR1 is MNHNS and CDR2 is SASEGT. Trimming cost V 6 bases and J 6 bases; bases outside gene matches: 8. CDR3 in amino acids: CASRSGQGLGQPQHF. For the CDR3, the DNA is TGTGCCAGCAGATCGGGACAGGGGCTTGGTCAGCCCCAGCATTTT.

This clonotype was detected only once. A much more abundant neighbour one base away suggests this may be a read error. The rearrangement links TRBV5-1 to TRBJ1-1; the D gene is possibly TRBD1 (6 bases). CDR1 and CDR2 (germline): SGHRS, YFSETQ. This CDR3 spans 15 amino acids. V lost 0 bases to trimming and J lost 3 bases, with 12 bases between them. DNA of the CDR3: TGCGCCAGCAGCTTGGGAGGGCAGGGGCACACTGAAGCTTTCTTT. Its translation: CASSLGGQGHTEAFF.

This clonotype has at least ten counts. This chain links TRBV28 with TRBJ2-7; 7 bases align to TRBD1. The CDR3 totals 16 residues. The germline CDR1 and CDR2 sequences are MDHEN and SYDVKM. Unmatched junction bases numbered 12, after V lost 7 bases and J lost 0 bases. In nucleotides, the CDR3 is TGTGCCAGCAAAGGGGGCGTGGCAGCCATCTCCTACGAGCAGTACTTC. It specifies CASKGGVAAISYEQYF.

This clonotype was recorded many times. This chain connects TRBV6-1 to TRBJ1-1; D gene uncertain. Germline V CDR1 and CDR2: MNHNS, SASEGT. The CDR3 sequence is 14 residues long. Trimming removed 6 bases from V and 1 base from J, with 12 bases in between. CDR3 DNA: TGTGCCAGCAGACCCCTTCAATCGAACACTGAAGCTTTCTTT. Protein: CASRPLQSNTEAFF.

This clonotype has at least ten counts. The rearrangement links TRBV2 to TRBJ2-6; D gene unclear. Trimming left V 8 bases short and J 0 bases short, with 5 bases between. CDR3 length: 13 residues. From germline, CDR1 is SNHLY and CDR2 FYNNEI. The CDR3 bases are TGTGCCAGCTACCTCTCTGGGGCCAACGTCCTGACTTTC. Its translation: CASYLSGANVLTF.

The J gene is TRBJ1-6, the V gene TRBV6-2 or TRBV6-3; possibly TRBD1 for D (6 bases). The germline V and J ends were trimmed by 2 bases and 10 bases, with 18 bases remaining between them. CDR1 is MNHEY and CDR2 is SVGEGT in the germline V gene. This CDR3 has 16 residues. The CDR3 protein is CASSYTGQRLNSPLHF. CDR3 sequence (DNA): TGTGCCAGCAGTTACACCGGACAGCGGCTGAACTCACCCCTCCACTTT.

The V gene is TRBV20-1, the J gene TRBJ1-2; TRBD1 aligns across 9 bases. The V segment lost 7 bases and the J segment 8 bases; nucleotides outside the gene matches: 14. The CDR3 has 14 amino acids. Germline V gene data show CDR1 as DFQATT and CDR2 as SNEGSKA (reference sequence). CDR3 sequence reads: CSVSRRTGAKGYTF. CDR3 sequence (DNA): TGCAGTGTCTCCCGGAGGACAGGGGCGAAGGGCTACACCTTC.

The chain couples TRBV20-1 to TRBJ1-2, with D hard to call. CDR3 length: 14 amino acids. V was cut by 5 bases and J by 3 bases, with 16 bases left in between. Germline V lookup: CDR1 DFQATT, CDR2 SNEGSKA (reference sequence). The CDR3 sequence is CSALGLDLDYGYTF. CDR3 DNA: TGCAGTGCTCTCGGGTTAGATTTGGACTATGGCTACACCTTC.

The genes are TRBV6-1 and TRBJ1-2; 8 bases fit TRBD1. The CDR3 length is 14 residues. V shed 6 bases and J 2 bases; nucleotides not matched to a gene: 5. Germline values: CDR1 MNHNS, CDR2 SASEGT. The CDR3 loop reads CASSLGQENYGYTF. In DNA, the CDR3 is TGTGCCAGCAGCCTGGGACAGGAAAACTATGGCTACACCTTC.

The table lists this clonotype with a few counts. The chain uses TRBV5-1 and TRBJ2-7; maybe TRBD2 (6 bases). This CDR3 region has 13 residues. Germline CDR1 and CDR2: SGHRS and YFSETQ. V was shortened by 0 bases and J by 6 bases, with 10 bases between the two germline ends. The CDR3 spells CASSLGLGSEQYF. DNA of the CDR3: TGCGCCAGCAGCTTGGGACTAGGATCCGAGCAGTACTTC. Full variable domain (rest looked up from reference TRBV5-1 and TRBJ2-7): KAGVTQTPRYLIKTRGQQVTLSCSPISGHRSVSWYQQTPGQGLQFLFEYFSETQRNKGNFPGRFSGRQFSNSRSEMNVSTLELGDSALYLCASSLGLGSEQYFGPGTRLTVT.

The chain has TRBV18 and TRBJ1-3, with a possible D match to TRBD1 (6 bases). From germline, CDR1 is KGHSH and CDR2 LQKENI. This CDR3 has 15 residues. Between the trimmed V and J ends, which lost 1 base and 0 bases, there was a span of 7 bases. The CDR3 protein is CASSPRGASGNTIYF. The CDR3 bases are TGTGCCAGCTCACCACGGGGGGCCTCTGGAAACACCATATATTTT.

The table lists this clonotype with a few counts. This chain links TRBV5-4 with TRBJ1-2, with 7 nucleotides matching TRBD1. The junction had 9 bases not matched to a gene; V was cut back by 2 bases and J by 5 bases. The CDR3 has 15 residues. Germline V CDR1 and CDR2: SGHNT, YYREEE (reference sequence). This CDR3 is CASSFRDSRSYGYTF. The CDR3 DNA reads TGTGCCAGCAGCTTCCGGGACAGTAGAAGTTATGGCTACACCTTC.

This clonotype was seen ten or more times. This sequence joins TRBV7-2 and TRBJ1-1; no firm D call. This CDR3 contains 15 residues. Trimming removed 4 bases at V and 0 bases at J, with 12 bases between. Germline values: CDR1 SGHTA, CDR2 FQGNSA. The CDR3 loop is CASSSIGPLNTEAFF. DNA for the CDR3: TGTGCCAGCAGCTCAATAGGACCGTTGAACACTGAAGCTTTCTTT.

This clonotype occurred a few times. V and J are TRBV12-3 or TRBV12-4 and TRBJ2-3; maybe TRBD1 (5 bases). Trimming removed 5 bases from V and 1 base from J, with 19 bases in between. CDR3 length equals 17 residues. In nucleotides, the CDR3 is TGTGCCAGCAGTCTAGGGGCAAGGCTCATGGGCACAGATACGCAGTATTTT. Protein product: CASSLGARLMGTDTQYF.

Points on this clonotype: A much more abundant neighbour one base away suggests this may be a read error. This sequence joins TRBV12-3 or TRBV12-4 and TRBJ2-2; D is possibly TRBD1 (5 bases). The CDR3 runs 14 residues. The CDR3, as DNA: TGTGCCAACAGTCGGACCAGGGTCTCCGGGGAGCTGTTTTTT. As protein: CANSRTRVSGELFF.